One sample yielded the 21 T cell receptor beta chains listed below, sequenced in a study of blood T cell repertoires in COVID-19 (dated by TCRdb to the early 2020s). Library preparation was by the immunoSEQ multiplex PCR assay. Entries here come from immuneACCESS through TCRdb and include only in-frame sequences with V and J called. Some clones fail to appear in such tables; in the studies checked, an unresolved V gene covers under half of the shortfall, and the cause of the remainder is unknown. The table for this sample lists some 180,000 clones; around four fifths of them were counted only once. The ten largest clones add up to around 2.9% of the sample. The sequenced sample was peripheral blood. These receptors were taken from an elderly woman with COVID-19, enrolled during active disease.

This chain connects TRBV27 to TRBJ1-5; 12 nucleotides line up with TRBD1. Germline V gene sequence: CDR1 MNHEY, CDR2 SMNVEV (reference sequence). This CDR3 is 15 amino acids long. V was pared by 5 bases and J by 6 bases, with 5 bases of the junction left unmatched. CDR3 in amino acids: CASSPGTGGLQPQHF. Here the CDR3 DNA reads TGTGCCAGCAGTCCCGGGACAGGGGGCCTTCAGCCCCAGCATTTT.

The chain joins TRBV4-2 to TRBJ2-1; 9 nucleotides match TRBD2. CDR1 is LGHNA, CDR2 YNFKEQ, per germline. Trimming cost V 6 bases and J 2 bases; bases outside gene matches: 5. The length of the CDR3 is 15 residues. Written as DNA, the CDR3 is TGTGCCAGCAGACTGGGCGGGGGGGCCTACAATGAGCAGTTCTTC. Its protein product is CASRLGGGAYNEQFF.

A few counts support this clone. This sample includes further DNA sequences coding for the same CDR3. Written as DNA, the CDR3 is TGTGCCAGCAGCTTAGGGGGGCTCGAGACCCAGTACTTC. It translates to CASSLGGLETQYF. The chain employs TRBV7-9 and TRBJ2-5; D is possibly TRBD1 (6 bases). From germline, CDR1 is SEHNR and CDR2 FQNEAQ (reference sequence). V shed 1 base and J shed 5 bases, with 8 bases lying between them. This CDR3 is built from 13 residues.

J is TRBJ2-7 and V is TRBV6-2 or TRBV6-3; no definite D call. Germline CDR1 and CDR2: MNHEY and SVGEGT. CDR3 length: 14 residues. V was trimmed by 5 bases and J by 6 bases, leaving 17 bases between them. The CDR3 sequence: CASSPTTWSSEQYF. Written as DNA, the CDR3 is TGTGCCAGCAGTCCAACCACATGGAGTAGCGAGCAGTACTTC.

This chain uses TRBV28 with TRBJ1-4; D remains ambiguous. The length of the CDR3 is 12 residues. The V gene's germline CDR1 is MDHEN and CDR2 SYDVKM. Trimming cost V 4 bases and J 5 bases, with 5 bases left between them. The CDR3 DNA sequence: TGTGCCAGCAGTTCGGGAAATGAAAAACTGTTTTTT. Translated: CASSSGNEKLFF.

This clone has more than one count but fewer than ten. J is TRBJ2-2 and V is TRBV3-1 (or the pseudogene TRBV3-2); D is unclear. V was shortened by 0 bases and J by 3 bases, with 8 bases between the two germline ends. Germline CDR1 is LGHDT and CDR2 is YNNKEL (reference sequence). The CDR3 consists of 15 residues. This CDR3 is CASSQDRLYTGELFF. The CDR3 bases are TGTGCCAGCAGCCAAGACAGGCTGTACACCGGGGAGCTGTTTTTT.

V and J are TRBV5-8 and TRBJ1-2, with D unresolved. Germline CDR1 SGHTS, CDR2 YDEGEE. The length of the CDR3 is 15 residues. The germline V and J ends were trimmed by 0 bases and 3 bases, with 12 bases remaining between them. The CDR3: CASSLAYRGYYGYTF. The DNA of the CDR3 is TGTGCCAGCAGCTTGGCGTACCGAGGATACTATGGCTACACCTTC.

This chain uses TRBV6-5 with TRBJ1-3, with D possibly matching TRBD1 (5 bases). Per the germline V gene, CDR1 is MNHEY and CDR2 is SVGAGI. This CDR3 has 15 amino acids. Trimming shortened V by 9 bases and J by 0 bases, and 15 bases separated the two germline ends. The CDR3 sequence is CASAQGPSSGNTIYF. In DNA, the CDR3 is TGTGCCAGTGCGCAGGGTCCCTCCTCTGGAAACACCATATATTTT.

The V gene is TRBV19, the J gene TRBJ1-2, with TRBD1 identical over 9 bases. This CDR3 region has 14 residues. Germline V gene lookup returns CDR1 LNHDA and CDR2 SQIVND (reference sequence). The trim removed 10 bases at V and 7 bases at J, leaving 13 bases unmatched. CDR3: CAIRPGQGPFGYTF. The CDR3 DNA sequence: TGTGCCATCAGGCCGGGACAGGGTCCTTTTGGCTACACCTTC.

The chain links TRBV10-3 to TRBJ1-2, with D possibly TRBD1 on 6 matching bases. Germline V gene sequence: CDR1 ENHRY, CDR2 SYGVKD. This CDR3 is 14 amino acids long. Trimming stripped 7 bases from V and 2 bases from J, with 14 bases between. As DNA, the CDR3 is TGTGCCATCACCGAGTTAAGGGGGAACTATGGCTACACCTTC. Translating it yields CAITELRGNYGYTF.

The gene calls are TRBV5-5 and TRBJ2-5, with TRBD1 matching 7 bases. V gave up 1 base and J gave up 9 bases; unmatched junction bases: 9. CDR1 and CDR2 (germline): SGHKS, YYEKEE (reference sequence). CDR3 length: 14 residues. The DNA for the CDR3 is TGTGCCAGCAGCTTGACGGACAGGCAATTGGCCCAGTACTTC. This translates into CASSLTDRQLAQYF. Looking up the rest from reference TRBV5-5 and TRBJ2-5 gives the full variable domain: DAGVTQSPTHLIKTRGQQVTLRCSPISGHKSVSWYQQVLGQGPQFIFQYYEKEERGRGNFPDRFSARQFPNYSSELNVNALLLGDSALYLCASSLTDRQLAQYFGPGTRLLVL.

The chain recombines TRBV5-1 with TRBJ2-1, with D maybe TRBD1 (7 bases). The ends were cut back, 0 bases at V and 7 bases at J, with 11 bases in the middle. Germline CDR1 reads SGHRS; CDR2 reads YFSETQ. This CDR3 has 14 residues. CDR3: CASSLGRGVNEQFF. DNA for the CDR3: TGCGCCAGCAGCTTGGGCAGGGGGGTTAATGAGCAGTTCTTC. The entire variable domain, with the rest obtained from reference TRBV5-1 and TRBJ2-1, is as follows: KAGVTQTPRYLIKTRGQQVTLSCSPISGHRSVSWYQQTPGQGLQFLFEYFSETQRNKGNFPGRFSGRQFSNSRSEMNVSTLELGDSALYLCASSLGRGVNEQFFGPGTRLTVL.

For this clone: Other nucleotide sequences in the sample specify the same CDR3. The chain couples TRBV18 to TRBJ1-5; 7 bases line up with TRBD1. CDR3 length equals 14 residues. The V and J ends lost 6 bases and 3 bases, in that order; junction bases with no gene match: 5. Germline values: CDR1 KGHSH, CDR2 LQKENI. The CDR3 region has the DNA TGTGCCAGCTCCCGACAGGGAAACAATCAGCCCCAGCATTTT. Translating it yields CASSRQGNNQPQHF.

The V call is TRBV7-3, the J call TRBJ1-6; D gene uncertain. This CDR3 has 15 amino acids. The V and J ends lost 2 bases and 9 bases respectively, with 14 bases between them. Germline assignment: CDR1 SGHTA and CDR2 FQGTGA. The CDR3 is CASSLAGGGGSPLHF. Written as DNA, the CDR3 is TGTGCCAGCAGCTTAGCAGGAGGAGGAGGTTCACCCCTCCACTTT.

This clone was recorded only once. The rearrangement joins TRBV2 to TRBJ2-2, with D tentatively TRBD1 (5 bases). The CDR3 extends over 13 amino acids. With 7 bases removed from V and 1 base from J, the gap between germline ends came to 7 bases. The V gene's germline CDR1 is SNHLY and CDR2 FYNNEI. CDR3 protein: CASNRRNTGELFF. The CDR3, as DNA: TGTGCCAGCAACAGGCGGAACACCGGGGAGCTGTTTTTT.

V and J are TRBV6-5 and TRBJ2-1, with D possibly TRBD1 on 6 matching bases. CDR1 MNHEY and CDR2 SVGAGI come from the germline V gene. The CDR3 is made up of 14 amino acids. Trimming took off 6 bases at V and 9 bases at J, with 18 bases between the two ends. The CDR3 region is CASSSGALYGEQFF. CDR3 nucleotides: TGTGCCAGCAGCTCAGGGGCCCTGTACGGTGAGCAGTTCTTC.

The J gene is TRBJ2-3, the V gene TRBV18; D is ambiguous. This CDR3 contains 11 residues. The germline V gene has CDR1 KGHSH and CDR2 LQKENI. Between the trimmed V and J ends, which lost 9 bases and 6 bases, there was a span of 10 bases. CDR3 nucleotides: TGTGCCAGTGTCGAGTACGATACGCAGTATTTT. It encodes CASVEYDTQYF.

The chain links TRBV5-8 to TRBJ2-6, with 10 bases lining up with TRBD2. After removal of 4 bases from V and 1 base from J, the junction contained 11 bases not matched to a gene. CDR3 length: 19 residues. CDR1 and CDR2 (germline): SGHTS, YDEGEE. In DNA form, the CDR3 reads TGTGCCAGCAGCCGCGTCCACGTAGCGGGAGGTTCTGGGGCCAACGTCCTGACTTTC. Translating it yields CASSRVHVAGGSGANVLTF.

This clone was counted once. V is TRBV12-5 and J is TRBJ2-7, with D perhaps TRBD1 (5 bases). CDR1 is LGHNT, CDR2 FRNRAP, per germline. V was shortened by 3 bases and J by 3 bases, with 18 bases between the two germline ends. The CDR3 is made up of 16 amino acids. The CDR3 is CASGLHRQPQNYEQYF. The CDR3 coding sequence is TGTGCTAGTGGTTTACACAGACAGCCCCAAAACTACGAGCAGTACTTC.

The V gene is TRBV29-1, the J gene TRBJ2-7; D is possibly TRBD1 (5 bases). This CDR3 comprises 13 residues. Germline CDR1 is SQVTM and CDR2 is ANQGSEA. Trimming took 6 bases from V and 0 from J, leaving 12 bases between them. The CDR3 loop reads CSVAGKSSYEQYF. The CDR3 coding sequence is TGCAGCGTAGCAGGGAAAAGCTCCTACGAGCAGTACTTC.

This chain uses TRBV5-5 with TRBJ1-5; 10 nucleotides line up with TRBD1. This CDR3 region has 15 residues. The V and J ends lost 2 bases and 5 bases, in that order; junction bases with no gene match: 4. The V gene's germline CDR1 is SGHKS and CDR2 YYEKEE (reference sequence). The CDR3 DNA reads as TGTGCCAGCAGCTTTGACAGGGGGCGCGATCAGCCCCAGCATTTT. This sequence encodes CASSFDRGRDQPQHF.